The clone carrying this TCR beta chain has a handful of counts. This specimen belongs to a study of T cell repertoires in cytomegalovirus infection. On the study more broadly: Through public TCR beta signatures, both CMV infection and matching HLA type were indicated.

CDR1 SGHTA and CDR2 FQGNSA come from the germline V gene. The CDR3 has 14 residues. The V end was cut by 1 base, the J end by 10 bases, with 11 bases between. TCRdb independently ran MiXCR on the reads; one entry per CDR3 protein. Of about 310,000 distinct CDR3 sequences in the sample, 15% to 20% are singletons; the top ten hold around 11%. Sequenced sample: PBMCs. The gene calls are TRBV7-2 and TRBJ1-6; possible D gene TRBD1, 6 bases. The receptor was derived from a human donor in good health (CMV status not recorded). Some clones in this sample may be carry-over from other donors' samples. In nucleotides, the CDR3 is TGTGCCAGCAGCTTAGACAGGGCAGGATCACCCCTCCACTTT. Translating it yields CASSLDRAGSPLHF. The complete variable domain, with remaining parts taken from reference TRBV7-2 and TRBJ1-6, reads GAGVSQSPSNKVTEKGKDVELRCDPISGHTALYWYRQSLGQGLEFLIYFQGNSAPDKSGLPSDRFSAERTGGSVSTLTIQRTQQEDSAVYLCASSLDRAGSPLHFGNGTRLTVT.